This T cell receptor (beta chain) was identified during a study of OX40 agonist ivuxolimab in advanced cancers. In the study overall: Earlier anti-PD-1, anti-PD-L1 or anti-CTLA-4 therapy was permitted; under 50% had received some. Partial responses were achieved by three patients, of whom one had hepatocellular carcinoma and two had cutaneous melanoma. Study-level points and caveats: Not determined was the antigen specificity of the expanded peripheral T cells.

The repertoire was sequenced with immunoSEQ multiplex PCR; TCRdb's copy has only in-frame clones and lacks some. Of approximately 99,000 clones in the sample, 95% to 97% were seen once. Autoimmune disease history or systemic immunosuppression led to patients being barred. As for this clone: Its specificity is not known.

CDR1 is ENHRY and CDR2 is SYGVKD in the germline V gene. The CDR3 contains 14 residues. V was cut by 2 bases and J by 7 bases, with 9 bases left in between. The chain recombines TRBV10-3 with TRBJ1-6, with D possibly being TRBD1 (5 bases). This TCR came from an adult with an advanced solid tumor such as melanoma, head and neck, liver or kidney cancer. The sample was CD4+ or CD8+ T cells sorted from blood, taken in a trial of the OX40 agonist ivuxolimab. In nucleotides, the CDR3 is TGTGCCATCAGTGAGGAGGGGCGCAATTCACCCCTCCACTTT. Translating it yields CAISEEGRNSPLHF.